This T cell receptor beta chain was documented in a study of CD4+ T cells in melanoma. This clone is a singleton in its sample. Its antigen is unidentified. The ends were cut back, 6 bases at V and 0 bases at J, with 15 bases in the middle. The CDR3 is made up of 16 amino acids. Germline CDR1 SSHAT, CDR2 FNYEAQ (reference sequence). The data were produced by immunoSEQ multiplex PCR, yet TCRdb's version contains in-frame clones alone and is incomplete. The table has over 100,000 clones, around 92% seen once. Study-level points and caveats: In melanoma, neoantigen-specific CD4+ T cells reportedly differed in differentiation state.

V gene TRBV7-7 combines with J gene TRBJ2-1; a weak D match, TRBD2 (5 bases). Input material: peripheral blood. This clonotype was obtained from a human donor with melanoma. In DNA, the CDR3 is TGTGCCAGCAGTCAAGGCGGGCTAAGCTCCTACAATGAGCAGTTCTTC. It codes for CASSQGGLSSYNEQFF.